The 4 T cell receptor beta chains below were found in one sample sequenced in a study of cytomegalovirus exposure and HLA in healthy donors. Profiling relied on immunoSEQ multiplex PCR, and the TCRdb table lists in-frame clones only, not all of them. The sample lists hundreds of thousands of clones, approximately 87% occurring once. The sequenced sample was PBMCs. These receptors were collected from a woman between 18 and 30 years old in good health and CMV-seronegative.

The V call is TRBV2, the J call TRBJ1-2; D is perhaps TRBD1 (6 bases). In germline, CDR1 is SNHLY, CDR2 FYNNEI. There are 12 residues in the CDR3. The germline V and J ends were trimmed by 10 bases and 8 bases, with 17 bases remaining between them. CDR3: CAIGTFAVGYTF. The CDR3 DNA reads as TGTGCCATTGGGACATTCGCTGTCGGCTACACCTTC.

J is TRBJ1-1 and V is TRBV28; D unclear. There are 16 residues in the CDR3. V lost 3 bases to trimming and J lost 1 base, with 15 bases between them. Germline loops: CDR1 MDHEN, CDR2 SYDVKM. The CDR3 region has the DNA TGTGCCAGCAGTTTCTCGTCGTTACGGTCGAACACTGAAGCTTTCTTT. This codes for CASSFSSLRSNTEAFF.

V usage is TRBV25-1 and J usage is TRBJ2-5, with 9 bases fitting TRBD1. V gave up 3 bases and J gave up 4 bases; unmatched junction bases: 12. The CDR3 contains 17 residues. Germline-derived CDR1 and CDR2 are MGHDK and SYGVNS. The CDR3: CASSDPFPGQGRETQYF. The CDR3, as DNA: TGTGCCAGCAGTGACCCCTTTCCGGGACAGGGACGAGAGACCCAGTACTTC.

CDR3 nucleotides: TGTGCCAGCAGGAGGACAGGGCCCCTTAATCAGCCCCAGCATTTT. This gives the protein CASRRTGPLNQPQHF. The chain links TRBV2 to TRBJ1-5; 8 bases align to TRBD1. V trimming: 6 bases; J trimming: 4 bases; junction bases outside the gene matches: 8. The CDR3 totals 15 residues. Germline loops: CDR1 SNHLY, CDR2 FYNNEI.